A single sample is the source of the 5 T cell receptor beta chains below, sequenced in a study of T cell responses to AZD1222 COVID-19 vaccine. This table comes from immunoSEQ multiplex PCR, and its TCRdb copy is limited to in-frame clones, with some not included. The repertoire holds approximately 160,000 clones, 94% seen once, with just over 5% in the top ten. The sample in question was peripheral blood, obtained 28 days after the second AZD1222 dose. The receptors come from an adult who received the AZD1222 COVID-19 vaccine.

The CDR3 sequence: CATAGQPYNEQFF. In DNA, the CDR3 is TGTGCCACCGCCGGACAGCCCTACAATGAGCAGTTCTTC. The chain combines TRBV24-1 with TRBJ2-1; D perhaps matches TRBD1 (6 bases). The CDR3 is 13 amino acids. V lost 9 bases and J lost 2, with 10 bases in between. The germline V gene has CDR1 KGHDR and CDR2 SFDVKD.

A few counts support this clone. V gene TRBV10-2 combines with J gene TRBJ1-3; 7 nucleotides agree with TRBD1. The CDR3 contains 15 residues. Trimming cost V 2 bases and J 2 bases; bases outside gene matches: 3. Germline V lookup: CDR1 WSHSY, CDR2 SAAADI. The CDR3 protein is CASSEDTGAGNTIYF. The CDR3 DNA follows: TGCGCCAGCAGTGAGGATACAGGGGCTGGAAACACCATATATTTT.

As DNA, the CDR3 is TGTGCCAGCAGTCTCGCGGTACTAGGAGAGACCCAGTACTTC. Translation: CASSLAVLGETQYF. The V call is TRBV25-1, the J call TRBJ2-5, with TRBD2 as a possible D gene (5 bases). In germline, CDR1 is MGHDK, CDR2 SYGVNS. This CDR3 spans 14 amino acids. V lost 5 bases and J lost 4, with 14 bases in between.

The DNA for the CDR3 is TGTGCCAGCTCACCAGGACTAGGAGAAGAGACCCAGTACTTC. Amino acids: CASSPGLGEETQYF. The V call is TRBV18, the J call TRBJ2-5; 7 bases align to TRBD2. Losses at the gene ends were 2 bases for V and 3 bases for J; bases not matched to a gene: 3. Germline V gene sequence: CDR1 KGHSH, CDR2 LQKENI. CDR3 length equals 14 residues.

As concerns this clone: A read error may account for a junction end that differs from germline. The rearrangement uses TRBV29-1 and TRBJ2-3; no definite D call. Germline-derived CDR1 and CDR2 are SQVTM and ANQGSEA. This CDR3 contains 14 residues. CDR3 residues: CSVGKASSTDTQYF. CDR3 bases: TGCAGCGTTGGAAAAGCATCCAGCACGGATACGCAGTATTTT.